This TCR beta chain was recorded in a study of early T cells in non-severe SARS-CoV-2 infection (dated by TCRdb to about 2021). For the study in its entirety: Because TCR sequencing was done on bulk RNA from unsorted whole blood, the alpha and beta chains could not be paired. The research as a whole found: VDJdb matching was skewed toward anti-spike CD8 responses and likely underestimated virus-specific expansions by missing private and CD4 specificities.

Trimming removed 5 bases from V and 6 bases from J; the gene matches leave 14 bases unexplained. From a lookup of the germline V gene, CDR1 and CDR2 are SGHNT and YENEEA. From the cysteine up to the phenylalanine, the CDR3 has a length of 17 residues. Only the CDR3 DNA is retained, 51 bases long and in frame from the first base. To prepare the library, 5' RACE was applied. The listed sequencing device is NextSeq 500. Unique molecular identifiers were attached to individual cDNA molecules in the TCR library protocol so that sequencing error and PCR bias could be corrected. Both TCR alpha and beta chains were sequenced, and tight co-correlation was observed between alpha and beta sequence abundances in each sample. In the paper's pipeline: Decombinator V4 was used to perform V gene, J gene and CDR3 annotation of TCR sequences. TCRs were defined as expanded if a significant change between any two time points was detected under a Poisson model with p below 0.0001. Abundances of TCRs were expressed as counts per million after normalisation to the total number of TCRs sequenced in each sample. TRAV1-2 paired with TRAJ12, TRAJ20 or TRAJ33 defined MAIT TCRs, while TRAV10 paired with TRAJ18 defined iNKT TCRs. VDJdb, accessed on 1 November 2021, was searched for TCRs annotated for CMV, EBV and SARS-CoV-2, and TCRs annotated for more than one antigen were excluded. TCRdb took the public reads, trimmed them with fastp at Q25, ran MiXCR for clone calling and kept in-frame beta chains. When rows share a CDR3 protein, they turn into one entry using the most common DNA and genes. V and J calls and clone size were set by TCRdb, not the authors. Here the sample has 75,000 to 100,000 distinct CDR3 sequences; 14% to 15% occur a single time. The ten largest clones add up to roughly 0.6% of the sample.

A case-control design nested within a healthcare worker cohort in London, UK, was used, with weekly nasopharyngeal swab PCR tests and blood sampling performed. Healthcare workers were recruited during the week of the UK lockdown, between 23 and 31 March 2020, and followed weekly for up to roughly 15 weeks. The table lists this clonotype with many counts. This clone's antigen is unknown. Base-call qualities are not available, and no considerably larger clone is one nucleotide away. The V and J segments used are TRBV11-3 and TRBJ2-1; TRBD1 aligns with 9 central bases. The sample comprised whole blood. The source is an adult who was a healthcare worker with PCR-confirmed SARS-CoV-2 infection or an uninfected control (not recorded which). At the DNA level, the sequence is TGTGCCAGCAGCCCCGGACAGGGGCGCTCTTCGCTCAATGAGCAGTTCTTC. This sequence encodes CASSPGQGRSSLNEQFF.